The present entry profiles one T cell receptor beta chain with its context. No cognate antigen has been identified for it. A read error is possible here, since a much larger clone lies one base away. The cysteine opens and the phenylalanine closes a CDR3 of 15 amino acids. Just CDR3 DNA is preserved here, 45 bases in frame from base 1. Trimming removed 4 bases from V and 7 bases from J, leaving 17 bases between the germline ends. The CDR1 and CDR2 encoded by the germline V gene are KGHSY and FQNENV. This specimen belongs to a study of T cells after yellow fever vaccination (dated by TCRdb to the late 2010s). Regarding the complete study: The SMART-Seq v4 Ultra Low Input RNA kit was used to prepare libraries from fractions with low cell numbers. To follow T-cell clones before and after primary and booster YFV17D yellow fever vaccination, bulk TCR alpha and beta repertoires were sequenced over time. Two healthy male donors, one aged 18 to 30 and one aged 30 to 40 years, were included in the cohort. Blood was collected at multiple timepoints before and after primary and secondary immunization, and bulk PBMC replicates and cell subsets were isolated. What the research found in general, with its limitations: Only a couple of donors were included in the study, so the extent to which the findings can be generalized is limited. Compared with the primary T-cell response, the secondary T-cell response was faster but weaker, reaching its peak on day 5 rather than on day 15. FACS-sorted repertoires could contain abundant contaminating clonotypes from the bulk population, so computational filtering was required. A small fraction of clonotypes showed up in both the CD4 and CD8 compartments, probably as a result of convergent recombination. Most clones expanded after primary vaccination were re-detected after the booster (96% of CD4 and approximately 88% of CD8), suggesting broad memory maintenance.

Interpreted using the paper, the treatment or condition label stands for: live attenuated yellow fever vaccine strain. PBMCs were isolated from peripheral blood using a standard Ficoll-Paque protocol. CD4 and CD8 T-cell fractions were isolated with Dynabeads CD4 and CD8 positive selection kits. RNA was extracted with TriZol from bulk PBMCs, CD4 and CD8 fractions, and dextramer-positive and dextramer-negative fractions. TCR cDNA was synthesized by 5'RACE template switching, which introduced a universal primer site and unique molecular identifiers. Priming for cDNA synthesis came from both the TCR alpha and TCR beta constant segments. Two PCR steps were used to amplify libraries, with sample barcodes and sequencing adapters being added in the second step. Sequencing of libraries was done on Illumina HiSeq 2500 (2x100 bp) or NovaSeq (2x150 bp). Per the original workflow: Demultiplexing of reads and collapsing into UMI consensus sequences were performed with MIGEC, and V(D)J alignment was carried out with MiXCR. Using edgeR on replicate PBMC samples, clonotypes were called vaccine-responding if FDR was below 0.01 and the log2 fold change was above 5 up to day 15. Bulk clonotypes were assigned CD4 or CD8 identity according to which sequenced CD4 or CD8 repertoire held them at higher abundance. The public reads were quality trimmed at Q25 with fastp and then assembled into clones with MiXCR by TCRdb, keeping productive beta chains. Each CDR3 protein gets just one entry, which takes the most common genes and DNA from the rows behind it. The V and J calls were not made by the authors but by TCRdb's processing. For this sample the table gives over 130,000 distinct CDR3 sequences, of which 7.7% were detected only once. The top ten clones comprise around 0.73% of the sample.

Sequenced here: CD4+ T cells sorted from PBMCs, sampled 5 days after the yellow fever booster vaccination. Rearrangement joined TRBV16 to TRBJ2-1; the D gene is unclear. The TCR sequence derives from a man aged 25-40 years who received the YFV17D yellow fever vaccine. In nucleotides, the sequence is TGTGCCAGCAGCCTACCCCAGATGGGTAAGAATGAGCAGTTCTTC. It encodes CASSLPQMGKNEQFF.